This TCR beta chain originates from a study of neoadjuvant anti-PD-1 for oral cavity cancer. Study background: Patients mostly received three to four biweekly nivolumab doses at 3 mg/kg before surgery.

Regarding this clone: As yet, its antigen is unknown.

TCRdb's table, derived via immunoSEQ multiplex PCR, lists solely in-frame clones and lacks some. The data show over 14,000 clones, with around 75% seen just once and under 3% held by the top ten. The patients had HPV-negative, locally advanced oral cavity squamous cell carcinoma. Regarding the study as a whole: Treg/Th17 ratio rose with pretreatment blood and fell with post-treatment tumor TCRbeta clonality. Only three patients per response group were TCR-analyzed; validation needed.

The sequenced sample was PBMCs, obtained before nivolumab (anti-PD-1) treatment. The receptor's source is a person between 40 and 80 years old with oral cavity squamous cell carcinoma.

The CDR3 sequence: CASSSPGNEQFF. DNA for the CDR3: TGTGCCAGCAGCTCCCCCGGAAATGAGCAGTTCTTC. J is TRBJ2-1 and V is TRBV7-9; no clear D. Deletions cut 4 bases from V and 7 bases from J, with 8 bases between. CDR1 and CDR2 from the germline V gene are SEHNR and FQNEAQ (reference sequence). The CDR3 consists of 12 residues. The whole variable domain, filled in from reference TRBV7-9 and TRBJ2-1, reads DTGVSQNPRHKITKRGQNVTFRCDPISEHNRLYWYRQTLGQGPEFLTYFQNEAQLEKSRLLSDRFSAERPKGSFSTLEIQRTEQGDSAMYLCASSSPGNEQFFGPGTRLTVL.